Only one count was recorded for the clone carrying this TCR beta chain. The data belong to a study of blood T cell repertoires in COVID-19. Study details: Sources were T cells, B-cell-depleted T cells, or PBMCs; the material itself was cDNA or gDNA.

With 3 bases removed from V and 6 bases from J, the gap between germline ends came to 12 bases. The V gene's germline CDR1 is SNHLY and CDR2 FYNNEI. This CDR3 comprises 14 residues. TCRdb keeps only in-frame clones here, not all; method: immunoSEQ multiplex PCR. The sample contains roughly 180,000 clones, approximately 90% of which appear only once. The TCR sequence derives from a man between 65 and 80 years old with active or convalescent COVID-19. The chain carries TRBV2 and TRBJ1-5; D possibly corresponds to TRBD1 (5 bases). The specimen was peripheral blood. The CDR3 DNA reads TGTGCCAGCAGTGAGTGGCAGGGAGGTCAGCCCCAGCATTTT. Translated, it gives CASSEWQGGQPQHF.